Each of the 9 T cell receptor beta chains below was sequenced from the same sample in a study of T cell responses to AZD1222 COVID-19 vaccine. Some clones are missing from TCRdb's copy, which holds only in-frame ones; the method was immunoSEQ multiplex PCR. Of approximately 190,000 clones in the sample, 87% were seen once. Sample: peripheral blood, taken on day 0 of MenACWY control vaccination. The receptors here all came from an adult in good health.

This chain joins TRBV5-6 and TRBJ1-4, with 7 bases identical to TRBD1. Per the germline V gene, CDR1 is SGHDT and CDR2 is YYEEEE. CDR3 length equals 17 residues. The J segment lost 0 bases and the V segment lost 4 bases, leaving 9 bases of the junction unmatched. The CDR3 loop is CASSQQTGSSTNEKLFF. CDR3 sequence (DNA): TGTGCCAGCAGCCAGCAGACAGGGTCCTCAACTAATGAAAAACTGTTTTTT.

The CDR3 DNA is TGTGCCAGCAGCCTGGGACAGCTTACCTACGAGCAGTACTTC. As protein: CASSLGQLTYEQYF. The chain has TRBV14 and TRBJ2-7; TRBD1 matches at 7 bases. This CDR3 has 14 amino acids. Germline V lookup: CDR1 SGHDN, CDR2 FVKESK. V was clipped by 4 bases and J by 2 bases; unmatched bases: 5.

The chain uses TRBV6-2 or TRBV6-3 and TRBJ1-1; 8 bases fit TRBD1. The CDR3 extends over 13 amino acids. V lost 5 bases to trimming and J lost 3 bases; unmatched junction nucleotides: 2. Per germline, CDR1 MNHEY and CDR2 SVGEGT. The DNA of the CDR3 is TGTGCCAGCAGTGGACAGGGTTACACTGAAGCTTTCTTT. Amino acid sequence: CASSGQGYTEAFF.

V and J are TRBV24-1 and TRBJ1-4; D unresolved. Trimming pared 4 bases from V and 6 bases from J, leaving 17 bases between. The CDR3 contains 16 residues. Germline V gene data show CDR1 as KGHDR and CDR2 as SFDVKD. The CDR3 DNA is TGTGCCACCAGTGACTCCACTACTTCGGGAGATGAAAAACTGTTTTTT. It encodes CATSDSTTSGDEKLFF.

This chain uses TRBV5-1 with TRBJ2-2; D is possibly TRBD2 (6 bases). This CDR3 has 12 amino acids. CDR1 is SGHRS, CDR2 YFSETQ, per germline. Trimming removed 6 bases from V and 17 bases from J, with 20 bases in between. CDR3 in amino acids: CASKRFRDFEFF. As DNA, the CDR3 is TGCGCCAGCAAGCGCTTCCGGGACTTCGAATTTTTT.

The J gene is TRBJ1-1, the V gene TRBV30; 7 nucleotides match TRBD1. The CDR3 has 17 residues. Trimming removed 1 base from V and 1 base from J; junction bases left unmatched: 12. Looked up from germline, CDR1 is GTSNPN and CDR2 is SVGIG (reference sequence). DNA of the CDR3: TGTGCCTGGAGTGGGGGGACAGCGTTTAATACGAACACTGAAGCTTTCTTT. Residues: CAWSGGTAFNTNTEAFF.

The V and J genes are TRBV19 and TRBJ1-6; 7 bases line up with TRBD1. The length of the CDR3 is 16 residues. CDR1 is LNHDA, CDR2 SQIVND, per germline (reference sequence). The V and J ends lost 4 bases and 9 bases, in that order; junction bases with no gene match: 12. The CDR3 spells CASSTDPTGMTSPLHF. The CDR3 DNA sequence: TGTGCCAGTAGTACCGACCCGACAGGGATGACTTCACCCCTCCACTTT.

CDR3 region: CASSEEGDILLAEAFF. CDR3 bases: TGTGCCAGCAGTGAAGAAGGTGATATTCTCCTGGCTGAAGCTTTCTTT. This sequence joins TRBV6-1 and TRBJ1-1; no clear D gene. CDR1 is MNHNS, CDR2 SASEGT, per germline. Trimming removed 1 base from V and 6 bases from J, with 18 bases in between. This CDR3 is 16 amino acids long.

The CDR3, as DNA: TGTGCCAGCAGTTTACGACAGAGTGGAAACACCATATATTTT. Translation gives CASSLRQSGNTIYF. This chain connects TRBV27 to TRBJ1-3, with D possibly TRBD1 on 5 matching bases. Germline-derived CDR1 and CDR2 are MNHEY and SMNVEV (reference sequence). Trimming removed 2 bases at V and 3 bases at J, with 8 bases between. The CDR3 loop spans 14 amino acids.